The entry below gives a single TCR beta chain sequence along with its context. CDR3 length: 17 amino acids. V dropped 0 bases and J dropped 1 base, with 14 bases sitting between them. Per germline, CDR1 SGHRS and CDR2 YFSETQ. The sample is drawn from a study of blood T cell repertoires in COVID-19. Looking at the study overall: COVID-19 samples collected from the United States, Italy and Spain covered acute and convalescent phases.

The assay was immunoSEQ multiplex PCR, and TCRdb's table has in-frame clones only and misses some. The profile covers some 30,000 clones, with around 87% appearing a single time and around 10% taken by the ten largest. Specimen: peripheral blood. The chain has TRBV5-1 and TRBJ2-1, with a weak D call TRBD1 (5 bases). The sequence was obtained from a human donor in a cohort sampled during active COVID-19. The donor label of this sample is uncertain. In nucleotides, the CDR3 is TGCGCCAGCAGCTTGGCCTTCGGACAAACGTCCTACAATGAGCAGTTCTTC. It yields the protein CASSLAFGQTSYNEQFF. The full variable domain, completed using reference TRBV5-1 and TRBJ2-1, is KAGVTQTPRYLIKTRGQQVTLSCSPISGHRSVSWYQQTPGQGLQFLFEYFSETQRNKGNFPGRFSGRQFSNSRSEMNVSTLELGDSALYLCASSLAFGQTSYNEQFFGPGTRLTVL.